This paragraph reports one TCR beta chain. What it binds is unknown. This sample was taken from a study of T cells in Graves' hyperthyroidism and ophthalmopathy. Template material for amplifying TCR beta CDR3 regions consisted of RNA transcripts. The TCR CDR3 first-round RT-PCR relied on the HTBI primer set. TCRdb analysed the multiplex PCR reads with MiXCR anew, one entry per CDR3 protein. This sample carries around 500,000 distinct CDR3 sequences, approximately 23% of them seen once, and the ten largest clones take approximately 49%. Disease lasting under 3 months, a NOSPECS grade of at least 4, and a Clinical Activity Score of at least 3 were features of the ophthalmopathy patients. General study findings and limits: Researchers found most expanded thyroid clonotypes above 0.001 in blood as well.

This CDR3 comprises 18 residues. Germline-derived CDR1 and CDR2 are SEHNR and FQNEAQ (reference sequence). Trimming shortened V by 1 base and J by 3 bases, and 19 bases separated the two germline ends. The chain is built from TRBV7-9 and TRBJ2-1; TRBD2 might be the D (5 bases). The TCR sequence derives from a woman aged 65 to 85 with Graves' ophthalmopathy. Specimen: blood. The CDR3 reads CASSLGPLQRRIYNEQFF. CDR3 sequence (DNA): TGTGCCAGCAGCTTAGGACCTCTCCAGCGGAGAATCTACAATGAGCAGTTCTTC.